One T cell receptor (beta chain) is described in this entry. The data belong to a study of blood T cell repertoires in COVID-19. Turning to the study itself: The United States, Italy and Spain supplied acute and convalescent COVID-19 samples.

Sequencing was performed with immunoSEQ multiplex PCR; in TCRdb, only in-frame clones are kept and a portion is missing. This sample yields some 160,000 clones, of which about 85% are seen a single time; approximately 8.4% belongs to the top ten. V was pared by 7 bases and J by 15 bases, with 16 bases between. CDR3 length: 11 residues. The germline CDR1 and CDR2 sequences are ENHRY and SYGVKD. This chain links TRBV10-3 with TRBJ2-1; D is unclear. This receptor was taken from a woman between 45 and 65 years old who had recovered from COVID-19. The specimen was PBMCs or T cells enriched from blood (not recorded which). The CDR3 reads CAIKGEERLFF. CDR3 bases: TGTGCCATCAAAGGAGAGGAAAGGCTGTTCTTC.